What follows describes a single T cell receptor beta chain. The sample comes from a study of control samples from healthy donors and cancer patients. Trimming shortened V by 2 bases and J by 1 base, and 5 bases separated the two germline ends. The length of the CDR3 is 13 residues. Sequenced by immunoSEQ multiplex PCR; TCRdb stores in-frame clones only, minus some. The table shows about 84,000 clones, with 65% to 90% occurring only once. J is TRBJ1-1 and V is TRBV12-3 or TRBV12-4; D is possibly TRBD1 (5 bases). This clonotype was sampled from a man aged 55 to 70 with head and neck cancer. Sample: PBMCs. CDR3 protein: CASSLRGNTEAFF. As DNA, the CDR3 is TGTGCCAGCAGTTTAAGGGGGAACACTGAAGCTTTCTTT.